This is a list of T cell receptor beta chains from one sample in a study of blood T cell repertoires in COVID-19. Generated by immunoSEQ multiplex PCR, the TCRdb table keeps only in-frame clones and is missing some. The data show about 150,000 clones, around 82% seen once. Sequencing was carried out using peripheral blood. Source of these receptors: a woman older than 75 with acute or convalescent COVID-19. The CDR3 runs from the conserved cysteine through the conserved F or W.

TRBV29-1 | CSALPSSTEAFF
TRBV7-2 | CASSPNLLPDTQYF
TRBV4-3 | CASSQDRTAGNTIYF
TRBV5-1 | CASSWMDSDTEAFF
TRBV5-1 | CASSQDSTLDTQYF
TRBV6-5 | CASSYDSSYGYTF
TRBV18 | CASSPAIRDRGRGFLEAFF
TRBV16 | CASSPRPSGTDTQYF
TRBV9 | CASSGGSDTQYF
TRBV9 | CASSVAGINTEAFF
TRBV10-3 | CAIRWGQGTNSPLHF
TRBV6-1 | CASSEGQNSPLHF
TRBV7-6 | CASSLADTNTEAFF
TRBV12-5 | CASGLGLAVSTDTQYF
TRBV28 | CASSSGTGGSTGQPQHF
TRBV19 | CASSILEGAQETQYF
TRBV20-1 | CSAAKLAGGYF
TRBV28 | CASSFSWDSNYGYTF
TRBV5-1 | CASRVQGTAYNEQFF
TRBV5-6 | CASSRDRSYEQYF
TRBV5-6 | CASSFASQGGTYNEQFF
TRBV3-1/TRBV3-2 | CASSPGNAVYGYTF
TRBV9 | CASSQPPQGARGYTF
TRBV1 | CTSSQALGQGISPLHF
TRBV5-1 | CASSLEGASYNEQFF
TRBV4-1 | CASSQETGNSGNTIYF
TRBV4-1 | CASSQRQGSYEQYF
TRBV27 | CASSPNRDRVGANVLTF
TRBV19 | CASRTQGAEGYTF
TRBV25-1 | CASSEYTSGLFNEQFF
TRBV7-9 | CASSLRTEAFF
TRBV30 | CACSRDRVYGYTF
TRBV9 | CASSVEWQGALTEAFF
TRBV27 | CASSLDRGFGYGYTF
TRBV4-3 | CASSPGQGEALHF
TRBV11-2 | CASSSLRGAPGEQYF
TRBV25-1 | CASRQTGMNTEAFF
TRBV30 | CAWSVPWGGGSYNEQFF
TRBV4-3 | CASSQDPPGQGISPLHF
TRBV24-1 | CATSDPGTGYGNEKLFF
TRBV6-5 | CASWTGGNGYTF
TRBV28 | CASSEQGETTEAFF
TRBV5-6 | CASSSSYEQYF
TRBV5-8 | CASAVRLDTGELFF
TRBV4-1 | CASSPWGTGASSGANVLTF
TRBV19 | CASSMTVNQPQHF
TRBV19 | CASSPSGTGGRGANVLTF
TRBV5-1 | CASSLVAEYNEQFF
TRBV5-6 | CASSLRLGQGVTDTQYF
TRBV11-1 | CASSLGGQPTDTQYF
TRBV9 | CASSVVAGDTDTQYF
TRBV7-2 | CASSLVGTGDYNEQFF
TRBV27 | CASSLTGTFQETQYF
TRBV12-2 | CASRLIQGDTGANVLTF